These T cell receptor beta chains were read from a single sample in a study of blood T cell repertoires in COVID-19. Sequenced by immunoSEQ multiplex PCR; TCRdb stores in-frame clones only, minus some. The repertoire holds some 330,000 clones, 88% seen once, with roughly 4% in the top ten. The sequencing input was peripheral blood. The receptors stem from a woman between 50 and 59 years old with active or convalescent COVID-19. Both conserved end residues are part of each CDR3. D genes are given only for firm matches. Clone size is shown for a subset of rows, as once, few, many or a class of expanded clone.

d_gene,abundance,j_gene,v_gene,CDR3nt,CDR3aa
.,.,TRBJ2-5,TRBV2,TGTGCCAGCAGTTCAGAGGTCGCTGAGACCCAGTACTTC,CASSSEVAETQYF
TRBD2,.,TRBJ2-3,TRBV11-2,TGTGCCAGCAGCTTCTTTCAGGCCGCTAGCGGGGGCCTTGGTGATACGCAGTATTTT,CASSFFQAASGGLGDTQYF
.,.,TRBJ1-6,TRBV6-5,TGTGCCAGCAGTAGGGGCGAGAATTCACCCCTCCACTTT,CASSRGENSPLHF
.,.,TRBJ1-5,TRBV7-8,TGTGCCAGCAGCTTAGAAGGAGGCAATCAGCCCCAGCATTTT,CASSLEGGNQPQHF
.,.,TRBJ2-6,TRBV5-6,TGTGCCAGCAGCTGGAGGGAGCCCAACGTCCTGACTTTC,CASSWREPNVLTF
TRBD2,.,TRBJ2-1,TRBV6-5,TGTGCCAGCAGTTATAGCGGGTATTACAATGAGCAGTTCTTC,CASSYSGYYNEQFF
TRBD1,.,TRBJ2-1,TRBV18,TGTGCCAGCTCACTAAGACAGGGGGCTTACAATGAGCAGTTCTTC,CASSLRQGAYNEQFF
TRBD1,.,TRBJ1-1,TRBV2,TGTGCCAGCAGGACAAGGGACAGGGGCACTGAAGCTTTCTTT,CASRTRDRGTEAFF
TRBD1,.,TRBJ2-1,TRBV29-1,TGCAGCGTTTCTCGGACAGGGGCTGGCGCTGAGCAGTTCTTC,CSVSRTGAGAEQFF
.,.,TRBJ2-7,TRBV27,TGTGCCAGCAGTTTCAGGGGTAGGGACGAGTACGAGCAGTACTTC,CASSFRGRDEYEQYF
.,once,TRBJ2-1,TRBV11-2,TGTGCCAGCAGCGCGATCGAGAGATACGTTTCCCCAGGGCAGTTCTTC,CASSAIERYVSPGQFF
.,.,TRBJ2-2,TRBV5-1,TGCGCCAGTGCCCCTTGGGGAACACCGGGAACCGGGGAGCTGTTTTTT,CASAPWGTPGTGELFF
TRBD1,.,TRBJ2-3,TRBV11-2,TGTGCCAGCAGACATGGACCGGGACAGCTCACAGATACGCAGTATTTT,CASRHGPGQLTDTQYF
.,.,TRBJ1-1,TRBV11-2,TGTGCCAGCAGCTTAGGGCAGGGGACCTTGAACACTGAAGCTTTCTTT,CASSLGQGTLNTEAFF
TRBD1,.,TRBJ2-7,TRBV10-3,TGTGCCATCAGGTTCTCGGGACAGGGAACCTACGAGCAGTACTTC,CAIRFSGQGTYEQYF
TRBD1,.,TRBJ2-2,TRBV7-9,TGTGCCAGCAATTGGGACAGCGGGGAGCTGTTTTTT,CASNWDSGELFF
.,once,TRBJ2-3,TRBV4-3,TGCGCCAGCAGCCCCGAAGCGGTAAACACAGATACGCAGTATTTT,CASSPEAVNTDTQYF
TRBD2,.,TRBJ2-1,TRBV27,TGTGCCAGCAGCCATCGCCTAGCGGGGCTTGACAATGAGCAGTTCTTC,CASSHRLAGLDNEQFF
.,.,TRBJ1-2,TRBV19,TGTGCCAGTAGTATGCCCAGGGTCCGGCCTGGCTACACCTTC,CASSMPRVRPGYTF
.,.,TRBJ2-7,TRBV5-6,TGTGCCAGCAGCTTGGGTCTGTCCTACTACGAGCAGTACTTC,CASSLGLSYYEQYF
TRBD2,.,TRBJ2-1,TRBV19,TGTGCCAGTAGTGCAGCGGGGCGTCCGTACAATGAGCAGTTCTTC,CASSAAGRPYNEQFF
TRBD1,.,TRBJ2-7,TRBV18,TGTGCCAGCTCACCCGCGGGACAGGGCTCCTACGAGCAGTACTTC,CASSPAGQGSYEQYF
TRBD1,.,TRBJ1-1,TRBV6-6,TGTGCCAGCAGCCAGGGGGTTAATACTGAAGCTTTCTTT,CASSQGVNTEAFF
TRBD2,.,TRBJ2-1,TRBV3-1/TRBV3-2,TGTGCCAGCAGCCGCTTAGCGGGAGGGTCCAGGTACAATGAGCAGTTCTTC,CASSRLAGGSRYNEQFF
TRBD2,few,TRBJ2-4,TRBV28,TGTGCCAGCAAGGAGGGAAAAGGGACTAGCGGGAGAAACATTCAGTACTTC,CASKEGKGTSGRNIQYF
TRBD2,.,TRBJ2-1,TRBV9,TGTGCCAGCAGCGTGCCCCGCGGGGGGGGCAACAATGAGCAGTTCTTC,CASSVPRGGGNNEQFF
.,.,TRBJ1-5,TRBV4-1,TGCGCCAGCAGCCACTATCCAGGGCTTCCTAATCAGCCCCAGCATTTT,CASSHYPGLPNQPQHF
.,.,TRBJ2-3,TRBV27,TGTGCCAGCAGTTTAAGTGGCGGTGTCTTCCCCGCAGATACGCAGTATTTT,CASSLSGGVFPADTQYF
TRBD2,once,TRBJ2-7,TRBV4-1,TGCGCCAGCAGCCAATTGGGACTAGCGGGTGACGAGCAGTACTTC,CASSQLGLAGDEQYF
.,.,TRBJ1-2,TRBV6-5,TGTGCCAACCAGGGTGATGGCGGCTACACCTTC,CANQGDGGYTF
.,.,TRBJ1-3,TRBV11-2,TGTGCCAGCAGCTTAGCCGTAACAGTTTTCTCTGGAAACACCATATATTTT,CASSLAVTVFSGNTIYF
.,.,TRBJ1-1,TRBV6-5,TGTGCCAGCAGTTACGGGCAGGGGAAAGCTTTCTTT,CASSYGQGKAFF
.,.,TRBJ2-7,TRBV28,TGTGCCAGCAGTTTTCGTGCGGGCGAGCAGTACTTC,CASSFRAGEQYF
.,.,TRBJ1-6,TRBV6-2/TRBV6-3,TGTGCCAGCAGCGGACTCGGGGGGCATGATTCACCCCTCCACTTT,CASSGLGGHDSPLHF
TRBD1,once,TRBJ1-4,TRBV29-1,TGCAGCGTTGCGCAGGGGGGAGAAAAACTGTTTTTT,CSVAQGGEKLFF
TRBD2,few,TRBJ2-1,TRBV4-1,TGCGCCAGCAGCCCAGGGGAGGGACTAGCGGGACGGGGTGAGCAGTTCTTC,CASSPGEGLAGRGEQFF
.,.,TRBJ2-2,TRBV7-3,TGTGCCAGCGCCATTACGACTCTGTCCACCGGGGAGCTGTTTTTT,CASAITTLSTGELFF
TRBD1,.,TRBJ2-3,TRBV30,TGTGCCGGAGGACAGGGCATTAGCACAGATACGCAGTATTTT,CAGGQGISTDTQYF
TRBD2,.,TRBJ2-5,TRBV5-8,TGTGCCAGCAGCTTGACTAGCGGGGCGACCCAGTACTTC,CASSLTSGATQYF
TRBD1,.,TRBJ2-2,TRBV5-1,TGCGCCAGCAGGATCACACAGGGGAGCCTAACCGGGGAGCTGTTTTTT,CASRITQGSLTGELFF
.,.,TRBJ1-1,TRBV7-2,TGTGCCAGCAGCTTAAGCAGGGCATACACTGAAGCTTTCTTT,CASSLSRAYTEAFF
.,.,TRBJ1-2,TRBV30,TGTGCCTGGAGTACACATAAGCGGACGGCGGGTATAACCTTC,CAWSTHKRTAGITF
.,.,TRBJ2-7,TRBV6-4,TGTGCCAGCAGTGGTCCGGAGCAGTACTTC,CASSGPEQYF
.,.,TRBJ2-3,TRBV6-5,TGTGCCATCCGGACTGACGCGGCCTTTGCGCAGTATTTT,CAIRTDAAFAQYF
.,.,TRBJ1-2,TRBV19,TGTGCCAGTAGTCTTGCCGGGGAAGGCTACACCTTC,CASSLAGEGYTF
.,.,TRBJ1-1,TRBV4-3,TGCGCCAGCAGCCGAGACCGACAGAGGAACACTGAAGCTTTCTTT,CASSRDRQRNTEAFF
TRBD1,.,TRBJ1-1,TRBV14,TGTGCCAGCAGCGGACAGGGTGTACACACTGAAGCTTTCTTT,CASSGQGVHTEAFF
TRBD1,.,TRBJ1-4,TRBV3-1/TRBV3-2,TGTGCCAGCAGCCCCCAACCGGTGGGGACAGGCCCCGAAAAACTGTTTTTT,CASSPQPVGTGPEKLFF
TRBD1,.,TRBJ2-1,TRBV5-4,TGTGCCAGCAGCTCCGGACAGGGCTCCTACAATGAGCAGTTCTTC,CASSSGQGSYNEQFF
TRBD2,.,TRBJ2-1,TRBV6-2/TRBV6-3,TGTGCCAGCAGTTACTCGGGTAGCGGGAAAACTGAGCAGTTCTTC,CASSYSGSGKTEQFF